These 7 T cell receptor beta chains originate from one sample sequenced in a study of T cell responses to AZD1222 COVID-19 vaccine. Repertoires were generated with immunoSEQ multiplex PCR, while TCRdb's copy carries only in-frame clones and drops some. This sample has 190,000 or so clones; approximately 94% occur once, and the top ten carry roughly 1%. Sequencing was performed on peripheral blood, taken 28 days after the second AZD1222 dose. These receptors all come from an adult who received the AZD1222 COVID-19 vaccine.

This clone was seen once. The rearrangement uses TRBV7-2 and TRBJ2-1; no reliable D call. The CDR3 consists of 13 residues. The germline CDR1 and CDR2 sequences are SGHTA and FQGNSA. V gave up 0 bases and J gave up 6 bases, with 6 bases separating them. This chain's CDR3 is CASSLAPLNEQFF. The CDR3 bases are TGTGCCAGCAGCTTAGCGCCTCTCAATGAGCAGTTCTTC.

This chain joins TRBV19 and TRBJ1-5; D possibly corresponds to TRBD1 (6 bases). Germline loops: CDR1 LNHDA, CDR2 SQIVND (reference sequence). This CDR3 is built from 15 residues. Trimming took off 6 bases at V and 5 bases at J, with 17 bases between the two ends. The CDR3 DNA sequence: TGTGCCAGTAGCCCTCCGGGAAGGGGGGATCAGCCCCAGCATTTT. Its translation is CASSPPGRGDQPQHF.

This clone was observed once. The chain couples TRBV18 to TRBJ1-2, with unresolved D. This CDR3 has 14 residues. Germline V gene lookup returns CDR1 KGHSH and CDR2 LQKENI. Trimming pared 4 bases from V and 5 bases from J, leaving 14 bases between. Here the CDR3 DNA reads TGTGCCAGCTCACGAGGGCAACCGGAGTATGGCTACACCTTC. Protein product: CASSRGQPEYGYTF.

V and J are TRBV5-1 and TRBJ2-7; TRBD1 matches at 7 bases. The CDR3 has 15 residues. V lost 3 bases and J lost 1; bases outside the gene matches: 7. The germline V gene encodes CDR1 SGHRS and CDR2 YFSETQ. CDR3: CASSSGTVNSYEQYF. CDR3 sequence (DNA): TGCGCCAGCAGCTCCGGGACAGTTAATTCCTACGAGCAGTACTTC.

The chain recombines TRBV4-1 with TRBJ1-4, with D possibly matching TRBD1 (6 bases). V lost 0 bases to trimming and J lost 7 bases, with 12 bases between them. This CDR3 contains 15 residues. Per the germline V gene, CDR1 is MGHRA and CDR2 is YSYEKL. For the CDR3, the DNA is TGCGCCAGCAGCCAAGAACTGGGGGCAATTGAAAAACTGTTTTTT. Its protein is CASSQELGAIEKLFF.

The V call is TRBV28, the J call TRBJ2-1, with D uncertain. CDR3 size: 14 residues. The V and J ends lost 5 bases and 5 bases respectively, with 13 bases between them. CDR1 is MDHEN and CDR2 is SYDVKM in the germline V gene. CDR3 DNA sequence: TGTGCCAGCAGTCCGCACCACATTGACAATGAGCAGTTCTTC. This sequence encodes CASSPHHIDNEQFF.

This clone was observed once. This chain connects TRBV12-3 or TRBV12-4 to TRBJ2-7, with D unclear. This CDR3 has 12 amino acids. V lost 6 bases and J lost 4, with 10 bases in between. The CDR3 loop reads CASSPDTYEQYF. The CDR3 DNA reads as TGTGCCAGCAGCCCCGACACATACGAGCAGTACTTC.